This passage covers 5 T cell receptor beta chains from one sample sequenced in a study of cytomegalovirus exposure and HLA in healthy donors. In the PCR, 60 Vbeta and 13 Jbeta primers were used. Profiled with immunoSEQ multiplex PCR; TCRdb holds only in-frame clones, not every one. Of some 160,000 clones in the sample, 80% to 90% were seen once. Material: PBMCs. The receptors come from a man over 45 in good health and CMV-seropositive.

The chain links TRBV5-1 to TRBJ2-1, with 9 bases that match TRBD1. The trim removed 3 bases at V and 6 bases at J, leaving 7 bases unmatched. There are 15 residues in the CDR3. The V gene's germline CDR1 is SGHRS and CDR2 YFSETQ. Here the CDR3 DNA reads TGCGCCAGCAGCTCGACCGGGACAGGGATCAATGAGCAGTTCTTC. Translated, it gives CASSSTGTGINEQFF.

This chain connects TRBV7-8 to TRBJ1-1; 8 nucleotides match TRBD1. V lost 2 bases, J lost 4 bases, and 6 bases stayed unmatched. Germline V CDR1 and CDR2: SGHVS, FQNEAQ. This CDR3 has 15 amino acids. The CDR3 nucleotides read TGTGCCAGCAGCTTAAATAGACAGGGGACCACTGAAGCTTTCTTT. Translating gives CASSLNRQGTTEAFF.

The rearrangement joins TRBV7-2 to TRBJ2-7; 7 bases agree with TRBD2. CDR1 is SGHTA, CDR2 FQGNSA, per germline. This CDR3 contains 14 residues. The V and J ends lost 0 bases and 7 bases, in that order; junction bases with no gene match: 6. CDR3: CASSLAQGGDEQYF. The CDR3 bases are TGTGCCAGCAGCTTAGCGCAGGGAGGGGATGAGCAGTACTTC. Full variable domain (rest looked up from reference TRBV7-2 and TRBJ2-7): GAGVSQSPSNKVTEKGKDVELRCDPISGHTALYWYRQSLGQGLEFLIYFQGNSAPDKSGLPSDRFSAERTGGSVSTLTIQRTQQEDSAVYLCASSLAQGGDEQYFGPGTRLTVT.

J is TRBJ2-6 and V is TRBV7-9, with D possibly TRBD2 on 5 matching bases. Germline V CDR1 and CDR2: SEHNR, FQNEAQ (reference sequence). V was trimmed by 0 bases and J by 2 bases, leaving 5 bases between them. This CDR3 is 15 amino acids long. CDR3 region: CASSLAGAGANVLTF. DNA of the CDR3: TGTGCCAGCAGCTTAGCCGGGGCTGGGGCCAACGTCCTGACTTTC.

CDR3 nucleotides: TGTGCCACCCAGGCGGAGGGACAGGTGCATTTTAATGAAAAACTGTTTTTT. Translated: CATQAEGQVHFNEKLFF. The chain carries TRBV30 and TRBJ1-4; TRBD1 matches 8 bases. This CDR3 comprises 17 residues. Trimming removed 8 bases from V and 4 bases from J; junction bases left unmatched: 18. Germline V gene data show CDR1 as GTSNPN and CDR2 as SVGIG (reference sequence). The variable domain in full, completed from reference TRBV30 and TRBJ1-4, reads SQTIHQWPATLVQPVGSPLSLECTVEGTSNPNLYWYRQAAGRGLQLLFYSVGIGQISSEVPQNLSASRPQDRQFILSSKKLLLSDSGFYLCATQAEGQVHFNEKLFFGSGTQLSVL.